The 8 T cell receptor beta chains in this list originate from one sample, sequenced in a study of shared clonotypes between healthy human individuals. Method: immunoSEQ multiplex PCR; TCRdb's copy keeps in-frame clones and lacks some. The repertoire holds around 600,000 clones, around 95% seen once, with over 0.09% in the top ten. CD45RO-negative, CCR7-selected cells formed the naive CD8 fraction, which excluded terminally differentiated effector memory CD45RA+ cells. The source material was naive CD8+ T cells sorted from blood. These receptors all stem from a young woman in good health.

Concerning this clone itself: The same CDR3 arises from other DNA sequences in this sample as well. The chain is built from TRBV2 and TRBJ2-2; D unresolved. This CDR3 is 14 amino acids long. Germline lookup yields CDR1 SNHLY and CDR2 FYNNEI. The V end was cut by 2 bases, the J end by 1 base, with 5 bases between. CDR3 region: CASSETENTGELFF. CDR3 nucleotides: TGTGCCAGCAGTGAAACGGAGAACACCGGGGAGCTGTTTTTT.

The chain links TRBV6-6 to TRBJ2-7; D may be TRBD1 (6 bases). Germline CDR1 and CDR2: MNHNY and SVGAGI (reference sequence). The CDR3 is 12 residues long. Deletions cut 5 bases from V and 2 bases from J, with 7 bases between. CDR3 DNA sequence: TGTGCCAGCAGTCGGACAGCCTACGAGCAGTACTTC. Protein product: CASSRTAYEQYF.

The chain recombines TRBV5-6 with TRBJ2-3; perhaps TRBD1 as D (6 bases). This CDR3 region has 13 residues. The germline V and J ends were trimmed by 0 bases and 10 bases, with 12 bases remaining between them. Germline V lookup: CDR1 SGHDT, CDR2 YYEEEE. CDR3 coding DNA: TGTGCCAGCAGCTTGGACAGGGATCGGGCGCAGTATTTT. As protein: CASSLDRDRAQYF.

The chain employs TRBV5-4 and TRBJ2-7; 10 nucleotides line up with TRBD2. The ends lost 4 bases at V and 0 bases at J; junction bases unmatched: 7. CDR1 SGHNT and CDR2 YYREEE come from the germline V gene (reference sequence). The CDR3 is 16 residues long. In DNA form, the CDR3 reads TGTGCCAGCAGCCCTACTAGCGGGACGGCCTCCTACGAGCAGTACTTC. Translated, it gives CASSPTSGTASYEQYF.

The rearrangement uses TRBV5-3 and TRBJ1-1; maybe TRBD1 (5 bases). TRBV5-3 is given ORF status, its function remaining uncertain. The CDR3 has 12 amino acids. V shed 1 base and J shed 11 bases, with 12 bases lying between them. Here the CDR3 DNA reads TGTGCCAGAAGCTTGCCAGGGATTGGGGCTTTCTTT. Amino acid sequence: CARSLPGIGAFF.

The V call is TRBV28, the J call TRBJ1-1; D not resolved. This CDR3 contains 13 residues. Germline V gene sequence: CDR1 MDHEN, CDR2 SYDVKM. V lost 2 bases, J lost 4 bases, and 8 bases lay in between. Here the CDR3 DNA reads TGTGCCAGCAGTTTAACCCCCCTCACTGAAGCTTTCTTT. Translating it yields CASSLTPLTEAFF.

This chain links TRBV28 with TRBJ2-7; tentatively, D is TRBD1 (6 bases). The V and J ends lost 5 bases and 2 bases respectively, with 19 bases between them. Germline V lookup: CDR1 MDHEN, CDR2 SYDVKM. The CDR3 totals 16 residues. CDR3 sequence reads: CASSRPPDRLPYEQYF. The CDR3 region has the DNA TGTGCCAGCAGTCGCCCCCCGGACAGACTACCCTACGAGCAGTACTTC.

The count of this clone is one. CDR3: CASTGTDNSYEQYF. CDR3 nucleotide sequence: TGTGCCAGCACCGGGACAGATAATTCCTACGAGCAGTACTTC. The chain employs TRBV25-1 and TRBJ2-7, with 7 nucleotides matching TRBD1. The germline V gene encodes CDR1 MGHDK and CDR2 SYGVNS. This CDR3 spans 14 amino acids. Trimming cost V 7 bases and J 1 base; bases outside gene matches: 7.